A selection of T cell receptor beta chains follows, all from one sample in a study of T cell repertoires in aging, cancer and after chemotherapy. TCRdb re-called the multiplex PCR reads with MiXCR, one entry per CDR3 protein. The repertoire holds thousands of distinct CDR3 sequences, with around 32% as singletons. The sample was blood. These receptors were obtained from a human donor in good health. Both conserved end residues are part of each CDR3. Each record gives: clone size, V gene, D gene, J gene, CDR3 DNA, CDR3 protein. The D gene is left open where the match is weak. Clone size is given for some rows only: seen once, a few or many times, or a class if the clone is expanded.

few	TRBV15	TRBD2	TRBJ2-2	TGTGCCACCAGCAGAGAGACTAGCGGGGGCGCGAACACCGGGGAGCTGTTTTTT	CATSRETSGGANTGELFF
.	TRBV20-1	.	TRBJ1-2	TGCAGTGCTAGTAGTGGGGACACCTATGGCTACACCTTC	CSASSGDTYGYTF
medium-sized	TRBV30	.	TRBJ2-1	TGTGCCTGGAGTGTCGGAGCTGAGCAGTTCTTC	CAWSVGAEQFF
.	TRBV13	TRBD1	TRBJ2-6	TGTGCCAGCAGCTTAGTCGCGACAGGGGCTGGGGCCAACGTCCTGACTTTC	CASSLVATGAGANVLTF
few	TRBV6-5	.	TRBJ1-5	TGTGCCAGCGGACTACAGAGCTATAGCAATCAGCCCCAGCATTTT	CASGLQSYSNQPQHF
.	TRBV10-3	.	TRBJ2-1	TGTGCCATCAGTGAGTCGACAACGGGCAGTACCTACAATGAGCAGTTCTTC	CAISESTTGSTYNEQFF
.	TRBV5-1	TRBD1	TRBJ2-3	TGCGCCAGCAGCGCCACGACAGGGGGGGCAGATACGCAGTATTTT	CASSATTGGADTQYF
.	TRBV4-2	TRBD2	TRBJ2-2	TGTGCCAGCAGCCAAGAGTACGGGGGGGCCTCCGGGGAGCTGTTTTTT	CASSQEYGGASGELFF
.	TRBV6-2/TRBV6-3	.	TRBJ2-7	TGTGCCAGCAGTTTCCAGGACTTCGAGCAGTACTTC	CASSFQDFEQYF
few	TRBV7-6	TRBD1	TRBJ2-6	TGTGCCAGCAGCTTACGACAGGGATCTGGGGCCAACGTCCTGACTTTC	CASSLRQGSGANVLTF
medium-sized	TRBV19	TRBD1	TRBJ2-1	TGTGCCACCCGGGACAGGGGGTTTTATGAGCAGTTCTTC	CATRDRGFYEQFF
.	TRBV5-1	TRBD2	TRBJ2-3	TGCGCCAGCAGCGTTACTAGCGGGGGTGGGCTCACAGATACGCAGTATTTT	CASSVTSGGGLTDTQYF
.	TRBV5-1	.	TRBJ2-2	TGCGCCAGCAGCTTGGCAGGCACCGGGGAGCTGTTTTTT	CASSLAGTGELFF
medium-sized	TRBV12-3/TRBV12-4	.	TRBJ2-5	TGTGCCAGCAGTTTACGGCGGCAGCAAGAGACCCAGTACTTC	CASSLRRQQETQYF
few	TRBV6-6	TRBD2	TRBJ2-1	TGTGCCAGCAGTTACGGGGCTAGCGGGGGCCTTAATGAGCAGTTCTTC	CASSYGASGGLNEQFF
once	TRBV14	.	TRBJ2-1	TGTGCCAGCAGCCAAGATCGAGGTGGCAGGGGTGTCAATGAGCAGTTCTTC	CASSQDRGGRGVNEQFF
few	TRBV15	.	TRBJ2-3	TGTGCCACCAGCAGAGAAAGACAGGGCACAGATACGCAGTATTTT	CATSRERQGTDTQYF
medium-sized	TRBV30	.	TRBJ2-6	TGTGCCTGGAGTCCGACGAGGGTCTCTGGGGCCAACGTCCTGACTTTC	CAWSPTRVSGANVLTF
few	TRBV5-4	.	TRBJ1-2	TGTGCCAGCAGTCGGGATAACTATGGCTACACCTTC	CASSRDNYGYTF
.	TRBV10-3	.	TRBJ1-1	TGTGCCATCAGCTCCGGGGCGCGGACTGAAGCTTTCTTT	CAISSGARTEAFF
.	TRBV12-3/TRBV12-4	.	TRBJ2-7	TGTGCCAGCAGTGAACTCCCCGGGACGGGGACCTACGAGCAGTACTTC	CASSELPGTGTYEQYF
few	TRBV5-1	.	TRBJ2-5	TGTGCCAGAAGCTTGTTTGCCCAAGTAGAGACCCAGTACTTC	CARSLFAQVETQYF
few	TRBV13	TRBD1	TRBJ2-5	TGTGCCAGCAGCTTAGATAGGGCGACAGGGGAAGAGACCCAGTACTTC	CASSLDRATGEETQYF
medium-sized	TRBV6-1	TRBD1	TRBJ1-2	TGTGCCAGCACTCCAGACAGGGCCAACTATGGCTACACCTTC	CASTPDRANYGYTF
.	TRBV12-3/TRBV12-4	.	TRBJ1-5	TGTGCCAGCAGCAAACAGAGCCCCAATCAGCCCCAGCATTTT	CASSKQSPNQPQHF
.	TRBV24-1	TRBD2	TRBJ2-5	TGTGCCACCAGTGATTTATGGGGGGGGCAAGAGACCCAGTACTTC	CATSDLWGGQETQYF
few	TRBV12-3/TRBV12-4	TRBD2	TRBJ2-1	TGTGCCAGCAGTTTAGCTGCTCTAGCGGTCTACAATGAGCAGTTCTTC	CASSLAALAVYNEQFF
.	TRBV6-2/TRBV6-3	TRBD2	TRBJ2-7	TGTGCCAGCAGATTACTAGCGGGGCCCTCCTACGAGCAGTACTTC	CASRLLAGPSYEQYF
.	TRBV6-5	.	TRBJ2-1	TGTGCCAGCAGTGGGGAGACCCTCCTACGCAATGAGCAGTTCTTC	CASSGETLLRNEQFF
few	TRBV18	.	TRBJ2-7	TGTGCCAGCTCACCACCGGGTACGGGGTTCTTGTACGAGCAGTACTTC	CASSPPGTGFLYEQYF
few	TRBV6-5	.	TRBJ1-2	TGTGCCAGCAGTTACGGGGGTGCTGATAACTATGGCTACACCTTC	CASSYGGADNYGYTF
.	TRBV18	.	TRBJ2-1	TGTGCCAGCTCACCCCAGGGATTCTACAATGAGCAGTTCTTC	CASSPQGFYNEQFF
.	TRBV4-2	TRBD2	TRBJ2-5	TGTGCCAGCAGCCAAGGGGGACTAGCGGGGGGGTACCAAGAGACCCAGTACTTC	CASSQGGLAGGYQETQYF
medium-sized	TRBV30	.	TRBJ1-2	TGTGCCTGGAGTGTGCCCGCCGGTGGCTACACCTTC	CAWSVPAGGYTF
.	TRBV27	TRBD1	TRBJ2-1	TGTGCCAGCATTAAAGGGGGACAGGAAGGTGATGAGCAGTTCTTC	CASIKGGQEGDEQFF
.	TRBV12-3/TRBV12-4	.	TRBJ1-5	TGTGCCAGCAAGGTTGACATTTCCCAGCCCCAGCATTTT	CASKVDISQPQHF
.	TRBV20-1	TRBD2	TRBJ2-3	TGCAGTGCGCGGGGGGCGGACACAGATACGCAGTATTTT	CSARGADTDTQYF
.	TRBV7-4	TRBD1	TRBJ1-1	TGTGCCAGCAGCTTACTTAGACAGGGAACTGAAGCTTTCTTT	CASSLLRQGTEAFF
medium-sized	TRBV29-1	TRBD1	TRBJ1-1	TGCAGCTGCCAACAGGGGGCGGGGGGCACTGAAGCTTTCTTT	CSCQQGAGGTEAFF
medium-sized	TRBV11-1	.	TRBJ1-1	TGTGCCAGCAGCTTAGCGCCCTGGCAGGGGTCAGGCACTGAAGCTTTCTTT	CASSLAPWQGSGTEAFF
medium-sized	TRBV6-5	TRBD1	TRBJ2-6	TGTGCCAGCAGTGGGACAGGGAGGTCTGGGGCCAACGTCCTGACTTTC	CASSGTGRSGANVLTF
.	TRBV28	.	TRBJ2-1	TGTGCCAGCAGACCCGACAGGCCTGAGCAGTTCTTC	CASRPDRPEQFF
.	TRBV27	.	TRBJ2-7	TGTGCCAGCAGTTCCAGGATGGCCCTCGAGCAGTACTTC	CASSSRMALEQYF
medium-sized	TRBV6-2/TRBV6-3	TRBD1	TRBJ2-2	TGTGCCAGCAGTTCCGCGGGACAGGGGGGAAGGGAGCTGTTTTTT	CASSSAGQGGRELFF
.	TRBV7-6	TRBD1	TRBJ1-2	TGTGCCAGCAGCTTAGGGCTAGGGGGCGGGACCAACTATGGCTACACCTTC	CASSLGLGGGTNYGYTF
.	TRBV19	.	TRBJ1-6	TGTGCCAGTAGTAGCTATTCGAATTCACCCCTCCACTTT	CASSSYSNSPLHF
few	TRBV5-6	.	TRBJ2-5	TGTGCCAGCAGCTCGACTCCTTCTAAAGAGACCCAGTACTTC	CASSSTPSKETQYF
.	TRBV4-3	TRBD2	TRBJ2-1	TGCGCCAGCAGCCACTTAGCGGGGGTCACCTACAATGAGCAGTTCTTC	CASSHLAGVTYNEQFF
once	TRBV20-1	.	TRBJ2-1	TGCAGTGCTAGGGGGGGAAGTGAGCAGTTCTTC	CSARGGSEQFF
.	TRBV20-1	.	TRBJ2-2	TGCAGTGCCAGCGATCGGGATAGATCAACCGGGGAGCTGTTTTTT	CSASDRDRSTGELFF
.	TRBV4-2	.	TRBJ2-7	TGTGCCAGCAGCCCCGGGACCCGGTGGCAGTACTTC	CASSPGTRWQYF
.	TRBV12-3/TRBV12-4	TRBD1	TRBJ2-2	TGTGCCAGCAGTATCAACAGGGGGACGAACACCGGGGAGCTGTTTTTT	CASSINRGTNTGELFF
.	TRBV5-5	TRBD1	TRBJ1-5	TGTGCCAGCAGTTCCGACAGGGTTGATCAGCCCCAGCATTTT	CASSSDRVDQPQHF